The 20 T cell receptor beta chains in this list originate from one sample, sequenced in a study of cytomegalovirus exposure and HLA in healthy donors. The PCR had 60 Vbeta and 13 Jbeta primers. Libraries were prepared by immunoSEQ multiplex PCR; TCRdb keeps only in-frame clonotypes and omits some of them. Counted here are approximately 170,000 clones, roughly four fifths occurring once; the ten biggest clones make up approximately 2.2%. The sequenced sample was PBMCs. The source of these receptors is a woman aged 25 to 39 in good health and CMV-seropositive.

The sample holds one count of this clone. The chain couples TRBV11-2 to TRBJ2-1; D might be TRBD2 (5 bases). This CDR3 region has 15 residues. The germline CDR1 and CDR2 sequences are SGHAT and FQNNGV. V shed 6 bases and J shed 7 bases, with 19 bases lying between them. The CDR3: CASSQTSLLRNEQFF. The CDR3 coding sequence is TGTGCCAGCAGTCAAACTAGTCTGCTACGGAATGAGCAGTTCTTC.

This sequence joins TRBV19 and TRBJ1-5; no reliable D call. Germline CDR1 and CDR2: LNHDA and SQIVND (reference sequence). Trimming took 0 bases from V and 9 from J, leaving 21 bases between them. The CDR3 is 17 residues long. CDR3 coding DNA: TGTGCCAGTAGTATAGACCGGGGTCCTATTAAGCCGCCGCCCCAGCATTTT. Protein product: CASSIDRGPIKPPPQHF.

The chain joins TRBV27 to TRBJ2-5, with D perhaps TRBD1 (6 bases). The germline V and J ends were trimmed by 3 bases and 2 bases, with 16 bases remaining between them. The CDR3 is 16 residues long. In germline, CDR1 is MNHEY, CDR2 SMNVEV (reference sequence). In DNA form, the CDR3 reads TGTGCCAGCAGTTTCGAAATAGGGGGACCGCAAGAGACCCAGTACTTC. Its protein is CASSFEIGGPQETQYF.

This clone was seen a few times. The V and J genes are TRBV30 and TRBJ1-1, with D unresolved. CDR3 length equals 13 residues. V was pared by 4 bases and J by 0 bases, with 9 bases between. Germline loops: CDR1 GTSNPN, CDR2 SVGIG (reference sequence). CDR3 nucleotide sequence: TGTGCCTGGATTGAACAGCTGAACACTGAAGCTTTCTTT. This sequence encodes CAWIEQLNTEAFF.

The chain carries TRBV20-1 and TRBJ1-1; 7 bases map to TRBD1. The J segment lost 6 bases and the V segment lost 7 bases, leaving 2 bases of the junction unmatched. CDR1 is DFQATT, CDR2 SNEGSKA, per germline (reference sequence). The CDR3 consists of 10 residues. This CDR3 reads CSVQGAEAFF. CDR3 nucleotide sequence: TGCAGTGTTCAGGGGGCTGAAGCTTTCTTT.

The V gene is TRBV6-6, the J gene TRBJ2-7; D is possibly TRBD1 (5 bases). The CDR3 loop spans 15 amino acids. Trimming removed 2 bases at V and 2 bases at J, with 13 bases between. Germline values: CDR1 MNHNY, CDR2 SVGAGI (reference sequence). CDR3 in DNA: TGTGCCAGCAGTTACGGTCAGGGAATAGCCTACGAGCAGTACTTC. Encoded protein: CASSYGQGIAYEQYF.

The V call is TRBV9, the J call TRBJ1-2; TRBD1 matches at 7 bases. CDR3 length: 14 amino acids. V was pared by 0 bases and J by 3 bases, with 2 bases of the junction left unmatched. CDR1 is SGDLS and CDR2 is YYNGEE in the germline V gene. In nucleotides, the CDR3 is TGTGCCAGCAGCGTAGCTACAGGGGACTATGGCTACACCTTC. Amino acids: CASSVATGDYGYTF.

The chain is built from TRBV27 and TRBJ1-1; 9 nucleotides align to TRBD1. CDR3 length: 16 residues. The trim removed 2 bases at V and 2 bases at J, leaving 6 bases unmatched. The germline gives CDR1 MNHEY, CDR2 SMNVEV (reference sequence). The DNA of the CDR3 is TGTGCCAGCAGTTTAAGATGGGACAGGGTAAACACTGAAGCTTTCTTT. The encoded protein is CASSLRWDRVNTEAFF.

The V gene is TRBV10-1, the J gene TRBJ2-7; maybe TRBD2 (6 bases). Trimming took off 5 bases at V and 3 bases at J, with 17 bases between the two ends. CDR1 is WNHNN and CDR2 is SYGVQD in the germline V gene (reference sequence). The CDR3 extends over 15 amino acids. The CDR3 bases are TGCGCCAGCAGTTTCGCCACGGGGGTCGGCTACGAGCAGTACTTC. It encodes CASSFATGVGYEQYF.

V is TRBV4-1 and J is TRBJ2-5; the match to TRBD2 covers 10 bases. Judging by the DNA end, TRBJ2-7 fits better; the J call may be wrong. Germline CDR1 is MGHRA and CDR2 is YSYEKL. The CDR3 has 14 amino acids. CDR3 residues: CASSHGTSEGEQYF. CDR3 coding DNA: TGCGCCAGCAGCCATGGGACTAGCGAAGGCGAGCAGTACTTC.

The chain recombines TRBV7-9 with TRBJ2-7; TRBD1 agrees at 11 bases. Germline assignment: CDR1 SEHNR and CDR2 FQNEAQ (reference sequence). The junction had 5 bases not matched to a gene; V was cut back by 5 bases and J by 2 bases. The CDR3 covers 15 residues. The CDR3, as DNA: TGTGCCAGCAGCCCCCGGACAGGGGGCGCCTACGAGCAGTACTTC. Translated: CASSPRTGGAYEQYF.

This clone was counted once. The rearrangement uses TRBV15 and TRBJ2-7, with D possibly matching TRBD1 (6 bases). The CDR3 extends over 14 amino acids. The V end was cut by 0 bases, the J end by 3 bases, with 9 bases between. CDR1 and CDR2 (germline): LNHNV, YYDKDF (reference sequence). The CDR3 region is CATSRDNRDYEQYF. In DNA, the CDR3 is TGTGCCACCAGCAGAGATAACAGGGACTACGAGCAGTACTTC.

The chain uses TRBV6-5 and TRBJ1-2; 8 nucleotides match TRBD1. This CDR3 region has 13 residues. The V gene's germline CDR1 is MNHEY and CDR2 SVGAGI. Losses at the gene ends were 5 bases for V and 8 bases for J; bases not matched to a gene: 7. The CDR3 nucleotides read TGTGCCAGCAGTGGGGGACAGGCTATAGGCTACACCTTC. Protein sequence: CASSGGQAIGYTF.

The chain has TRBV5-1 and TRBJ1-1, with 8 bases matching TRBD1. The CDR3 is made up of 14 amino acids. V lost 3 bases to trimming and J lost 3 bases; unmatched junction nucleotides: 4. The V gene's germline CDR1 is SGHRS and CDR2 YFSETQ. This chain's CDR3 is CASSSAGQDTEAFF. The CDR3 DNA follows: TGCGCCAGCAGCTCGGCGGGACAGGACACTGAAGCTTTCTTT.

The rearrangement joins TRBV7-2 to TRBJ1-6; TRBD1 matches 8 bases. The CDR3 consists of 15 residues. V lost 4 bases to trimming and J lost 7 bases; unmatched junction nucleotides: 6. The germline V gene encodes CDR1 SGHTA and CDR2 FQGNSA. CDR3 nucleotides: TGTGCCAGCAGCTCACCGACAGGGGCGAATTCACCCCTCCACTTT. Protein: CASSSPTGANSPLHF.

The chain carries TRBV2 and TRBJ2-5; 15 nucleotides match TRBD2. From germline, CDR1 is SNHLY and CDR2 FYNNEI. This CDR3 region has 17 residues. V lost 3 bases to trimming and J lost 4 bases; unmatched junction nucleotides: 6. CDR3 amino acids: CASSDGLAGGPGETQYF. DNA of the CDR3: TGTGCCAGCAGTGATGGACTAGCGGGAGGGCCGGGAGAGACCCAGTACTTC.

The genes are TRBV7-9 and TRBJ1-6; no definite D call. V lost 5 bases, J lost 6 bases, and 5 bases lay in between. The CDR3 runs to 12 residues. Germline V CDR1 and CDR2: SEHNR, FQNEAQ (reference sequence). CDR3 region: CASSHSNSPLHF. CDR3 sequence (DNA): TGTGCCAGCAGCCACTCTAATTCACCCCTCCACTTT.

V usage is TRBV15 and J usage is TRBJ2-3; 8 bases match TRBD2. The trim removed 4 bases at V and 0 bases at J, leaving 6 bases unmatched. Germline V gene sequence: CDR1 LNHNV, CDR2 YYDKDF (reference sequence). The CDR3 totals 16 residues. CDR3 DNA sequence: TGTGCCACCAGCAAGTTAGCGGGGTCCAGCACAGATACGCAGTATTTT. The encoded protein is CATSKLAGSSTDTQYF.

The chain combines TRBV5-1 with TRBJ2-5, with TRBD2 matching over 9 bases. V dropped 9 bases and J dropped 0; count of bases not matched to a gene: 3. Germline V gives CDR1 SGHRS, CDR2 YFSETQ. CDR3 length: 13 amino acids. Here the CDR3 DNA reads TGCGCCACCGCGGGAGGGAACCAAGAGACCCAGTACTTC. The encoded protein is CATAGGNQETQYF.

The chain links TRBV7-8 to TRBJ2-4; the D is unclear. V lost 1 base to trimming and J lost 0 bases, with 10 bases between them. The germline gives CDR1 SGHVS, CDR2 FQNEAQ. The CDR3 loop spans 16 amino acids. CDR3 nucleotide sequence: TGTGCCAGCAGCTTAGAACGAGTTTTAGCCAAAAACATTCAGTACTTC. Protein sequence: CASSLERVLAKNIQYF.